These 25 T cell receptor beta chains came from one sample sequenced in a study of blood T cell repertoires in COVID-19. TCRdb's copy holds only in-frame clones and misses some; the assay was immunoSEQ multiplex PCR. Here the sample spans roughly 240,000 clones, 70% to 90% being singletons. Input material: peripheral blood. Every receptor here comes from a man aged 55-75 years who had recovered from COVID-19.

The chain uses TRBV5-8 and TRBJ1-5; no reliable D call. V dropped 0 bases and J dropped 3 bases, with 19 bases sitting between them. In germline, CDR1 is SGHTS, CDR2 YDEGEE. The CDR3 loop spans 18 amino acids. CDR3 amino acids: CASSLVKAGAALNQPQHF. As DNA, the CDR3 is TGTGCCAGCAGCTTGGTGAAGGCAGGAGCGGCCCTCAATCAGCCCCAGCATTTT.

The chain is built from TRBV14 and TRBJ2-1; no reliable D call. CDR1 and CDR2 from the germline V gene are SGHDN and FVKESK. Trimming stripped 2 bases from V and 7 bases from J, with 9 bases between. This CDR3 contains 13 residues. This chain's CDR3 is CASSQIRVNEQFF. The CDR3 region has the DNA TGTGCCAGCAGCCAAATACGGGTAAATGAGCAGTTCTTC.

The chain joins TRBV7-8 to TRBJ2-7, with 9 bases that match TRBD2. The CDR3 sequence is 16 residues long. Germline-derived CDR1 and CDR2 are SGHVS and FQNEAQ. V shed 5 bases, J shed 2 bases, and the junction held 10 bases outside the gene matches. The CDR3 bases are TGTGCCAGCAGCCTCCGACAGGTAGCGGGGGCCTACGAGCAGTACTTC. Translation gives CASSLRQVAGAYEQYF.

This sequence joins TRBV29-1 and TRBJ2-3; 15 nucleotides agree with TRBD2. CDR1 is SQVTM, CDR2 ANQGSEA, per germline. This CDR3 is built from 17 residues. The trim removed 6 bases at V and 2 bases at J, leaving 9 bases unmatched. The CDR3 protein is CSVLTWTSGRATDTQYF. The DNA of the CDR3 is TGCAGCGTCCTGACGTGGACTAGCGGGAGGGCCACAGATACGCAGTATTTT.

The chain is built from TRBV7-2 and TRBJ1-5; possibly TRBD1 for D (5 bases). CDR1 is SGHTA, CDR2 FQGNSA, per germline. Trimming removed 2 bases at V and 2 bases at J, with 10 bases between. CDR3 length equals 15 residues. The CDR3 sequence is CASSLSGGGNQPQHF. CDR3 coding DNA: TGTGCCAGCAGCTTAAGTGGAGGGGGCAATCAGCCCCAGCATTTT. The full variable domain, rest sourced from reference TRBV7-2 and TRBJ1-5, is GAGVSQSPSNKVTEKGKDVELRCDPISGHTALYWYRQSLGQGLEFLIYFQGNSAPDKSGLPSDRFSAERTGGSVSTLTIQRTQQEDSAVYLCASSLSGGGNQPQHFGDGTRLSIL.

This clone has more than one count but fewer than ten. This chain joins TRBV6-6 and TRBJ1-5, with 7 bases that match TRBD1. This CDR3 contains 15 residues. With 6 bases clipped from V and 2 bases from J, the junction kept 7 bases outside the gene matches. The V gene's germline CDR1 is MNHNY and CDR2 SVGAGI (reference sequence). CDR3 protein: CASSRNRGGNQPQHF. The CDR3 nucleotides read TGTGCCAGCAGCCGAAACAGGGGCGGCAATCAGCCCCAGCATTTT.

The chain is built from TRBV28 and TRBJ1-3; D ambiguous. The CDR3 length is 14 residues. The V gene lost 8 bases and the J gene lost 2 bases, with 13 bases spanning the gap. Germline CDR1 and CDR2: MDHEN and SYDVKM. The CDR3 spells CASSLAQTGNTIYF. CDR3 nucleotides: TGTGCCAGCTCTCTCGCCCAGACTGGAAACACCATATATTTT.

This clone was seen a handful of times. J is TRBJ2-7 and V is TRBV10-3, with no clear D. The CDR3 runs 13 residues. Looked up from germline, CDR1 is ENHRY and CDR2 is SYGVKD. V dropped 8 bases and J dropped 0 bases, with 11 bases sitting between them. The CDR3 DNA is TGTGCCATCGGAGTCGCGAGCTCCTACGAGCAGTACTTC. This sequence encodes CAIGVASSYEQYF.

This sequence joins TRBV6-5 and TRBJ2-7; D remains ambiguous. From germline, CDR1 is MNHEY and CDR2 SVGAGI. The CDR3 loop spans 14 amino acids. Trimming shortened V by 7 bases and J by 4 bases, and 17 bases separated the two germline ends. The CDR3, as DNA: TGTGCCAGCACCCCAACTAACACCCTATACGAGCAGTACTTC. Its translation: CASTPTNTLYEQYF.

A few counts support this clone. V gene TRBV4-2 combines with J gene TRBJ2-4, with 8 positions matching TRBD2. The CDR3 is 17 amino acids. Germline values: CDR1 LGHNA, CDR2 YNFKEQ. After removal of 1 base from V and 1 base from J, the junction contained 6 bases not matched to a gene. CDR3 loop: CASSQGGTSLAKNIQYF. As DNA, the CDR3 is TGTGCCAGCAGCCAAGGGGGGACTAGTCTTGCCAAAAACATTCAGTACTTC.

This clone appeared once. This sequence joins TRBV11-2 and TRBJ1-6; TRBD1 is a possible D gene (5 bases). CDR3 size: 16 residues. Between the trimmed V and J ends, which lost 2 bases and 0 bases, there was a span of 8 bases. Germline V gives CDR1 SGHAT, CDR2 FQNNGV. The CDR3 DNA reads as TGTGCCAGCAGCTTAAATACAGGCTCCTATAATTCACCCCTCCACTTT. Amino acids: CASSLNTGSYNSPLHF.

J is TRBJ2-7 and V is TRBV11-2; the D gene is possibly TRBD2 (6 bases). Germline values: CDR1 SGHAT, CDR2 FQNNGV. There are 14 residues in the CDR3. V lost 5 bases to trimming and J lost 3 bases, with 14 bases between them. The CDR3 loop is CASSRGDSLYEQYF. As DNA, the CDR3 is TGTGCCAGCAGCCGCGGGGACTCCCTCTACGAGCAGTACTTC.

The chain couples TRBV13 to TRBJ1-1; D is possibly TRBD1 (6 bases). There are 14 residues in the CDR3. The V end lost 1 base, the J end lost 8 bases, and 14 bases lay between the germline ends. Germline V gene lookup returns CDR1 PRHDT and CDR2 FYEKMQ (reference sequence). The CDR3, as DNA: TGTGCCAGCAGCTTAGCGCGGAGGGGGGGCGAAGCTTTCTTT. Its protein product is CASSLARRGGEAFF.

The rearrangement joins TRBV4-1 to TRBJ2-1; the match to TRBD2 covers 8 bases. J gave up 8 bases and V 1 base, and 10 bases lay outside the gene matches. The CDR3 is 16 amino acids. Germline V gene sequence: CDR1 MGHRA, CDR2 YSYEKL. CDR3 DNA sequence: TGCGCCAGCAGCCAAGTCGGGGTAGCGGGGTACTATGAGCAGTTCTTC. Its translation is CASSQVGVAGYYEQFF.

V gene TRBV29-1 combines with J gene TRBJ2-3, with TRBD2 identical over 8 bases. Germline loops: CDR1 SQVTM, CDR2 ANQGSEA. V shed 6 bases, J shed 10 bases, and the junction held 9 bases outside the gene matches. The CDR3 totals 12 residues. In DNA form, the CDR3 reads TGCAGCGTAGTGGCGGGAGGTGACGCGCAGTATTTT. Protein: CSVVAGGDAQYF.

This clone was seen a few times. The chain uses TRBV28 and TRBJ2-1; a weak D match, TRBD1 (5 bases). Germline lookup yields CDR1 MDHEN and CDR2 SYDVKM. With 5 bases removed from V and 1 base from J, the gap between germline ends came to 15 bases. The length of the CDR3 is 16 residues. CDR3 amino acids: CASSPYQGGSYNEQFF. The CDR3 region has the DNA TGTGCCAGCAGTCCCTATCAGGGTGGATCCTACAATGAGCAGTTCTTC.

This clone occurred a few times. The chain joins TRBV18 to TRBJ2-7, with 10 bases fitting TRBD2. Germline assignment: CDR1 KGHSH and CDR2 LQKENI. Losses at the gene ends were 1 base for V and 2 bases for J; bases not matched to a gene: 8. The CDR3 is made up of 17 amino acids. This chain's CDR3 is CASSPRGVAGGTYEQYF. In DNA, the CDR3 is TGTGCCAGCTCACCACGGGGCGTAGCGGGAGGTACCTACGAGCAGTACTTC.

V usage is TRBV28 and J usage is TRBJ1-5; tentative D call: TRBD1 (5 bases). Trimming removed 6 bases at V and 0 bases at J, with 12 bases between. CDR3 size: 15 residues. CDR1 is MDHEN, CDR2 SYDVKM, per germline. The CDR3 DNA sequence: TGTGCCAGCAGACCCCAGGGAACTAGCAATCAGCCCCAGCATTTT. Translated, it gives CASRPQGTSNQPQHF.

This chain uses TRBV7-8 with TRBJ2-2; possibly TRBD2 for D (5 bases). V lost 5 bases to trimming and J lost 4 bases, with 11 bases between them. This CDR3 has 14 amino acids. CDR1 is SGHVS, CDR2 FQNEAQ, per germline. CDR3 region: CASSPRRVTGELFF. The CDR3 DNA is TGTGCCAGCAGCCCCAGGCGGGTCACCGGGGAGCTGTTTTTT. The full variable domain, in which reference TRBV7-8 and TRBJ2-2 provide the parts outside the CDR3, is GAGVSQSPRYKVAKRGQDVALRCDPISGHVSLFWYQQALGQGPEFLTYFQNEAQLDKSGLPSDRFFAERPEGSVSTLKIQRTQQEDSAVYLCASSPRRVTGELFFGEGSRLTVL.

The J gene is TRBJ2-4, the V gene TRBV19, with D possibly TRBD2 on 5 matching bases. Per germline, CDR1 LNHDA and CDR2 SQIVND (reference sequence). The CDR3 consists of 19 residues. V lost 0 bases, J lost 2 bases, and 20 bases lay in between. For the CDR3, the DNA is TGTGCCAGTAGTATAGACCCGCGACGGGGATCCCTCACCAAAAACATTCAGTACTTC. It codes for CASSIDPRRGSLTKNIQYF.

This chain links TRBV5-1 with TRBJ2-3; 10 bases are a match to TRBD1. This CDR3 has 14 amino acids. V trimming: 4 bases; J trimming: 5 bases; junction bases outside the gene matches: 4. Germline V gene sequence: CDR1 SGHRS, CDR2 YFSETQ. The CDR3 is CASSPGQGGDTQYF. The CDR3 DNA follows: TGCGCCAGCAGCCCCGGACAGGGGGGAGATACGCAGTATTTT.

The chain is built from TRBV10-3 and TRBJ2-1; 11 nucleotides align to TRBD2. Germline V gives CDR1 ENHRY, CDR2 SYGVKD. The CDR3 sequence is 14 residues long. J gave up 7 bases and V 10 bases, and 9 bases lay outside the gene matches. Here the CDR3 reads CATAWASGGNEQFF. The CDR3 region has the DNA TGTGCCACCGCCTGGGCTAGCGGGGGGAATGAGCAGTTCTTC.

This clone was counted between two and nine times. The V call is TRBV2, the J call TRBJ1-1, with D perhaps matching TRBD1 (6 bases). The CDR3 sequence is 15 residues long. Per the germline V gene, CDR1 is SNHLY and CDR2 is FYNNEI. Trimming removed 6 bases at V and 2 bases at J, with 16 bases between. Here the CDR3 reads CASRVGQGGNTEAFF. The CDR3 DNA follows: TGTGCCAGCAGAGTGGGACAAGGCGGAAACACTGAAGCTTTCTTT.

The rearrangement joins TRBV28 to TRBJ1-2; D unresolved. The CDR3 is made up of 14 amino acids. Germline values: CDR1 MDHEN, CDR2 SYDVKM. The V end was cut by 10 bases, the J end by 8 bases, with 23 bases between. The CDR3 protein is CAITQSGRVGGYTF. The CDR3, as DNA: TGTGCCATCACACAGAGTGGGAGGGTTGGGGGCTACACCTTC.

The genes are TRBV12-5 and TRBJ2-2, with D perhaps TRBD1 (5 bases). CDR1 LGHNT and CDR2 FRNRAP come from the germline V gene. V dropped 4 bases and J dropped 6 bases, with 9 bases sitting between them. CDR3 length equals 13 residues. CDR3 in DNA: TGTGCTAGTGGTTCAGCAGGGCCCGGGGAGCTGTTTTTT. Its translation is CASGSAGPGELFF. The entire variable domain, with the rest obtained from reference TRBV12-5 and TRBJ2-2, is as follows: DARVTQTPRHKVTEMGQEVTMRCQPILGHNTVFWYRQTMMQGLELLAYFRNRAPLDDSGMPKDRFSAEMPDATLATLKIQPSEPRDSAVYFCASGSAGPGELFFGEGSRLTVL.